This T cell receptor beta chain was captured by sequencing in a study of regulatory T cells in long-lasting Graves disease (TCRdb year 2021). At the level of the whole study: Antithyroid drugs had been taken for less than 3 months by newly diagnosed Graves' disease patients. Patients with persistent Graves' disease were compared with patients with newly diagnosed Graves' disease using TCR sequencing and RNA sequencing of peripheral blood. The study was registered as a clinical trial and conducted in China. A total of about 33 samples underwent TCR sequencing: about 13 from persistent and some 20 from newly diagnosed Graves' disease patients.

This clonotype was counted at least ten times. It has no known antigen specificity. Per-nucleotide qualities are absent, and no much larger clonotype sits a single base away. The sample's time point label is to be understood as: newly diagnosed GD, antithyroid drugs for less than 3 months. For both TCR sequencing and RNA sequencing, RNA was extracted from PBMCs in TRIzol. The diagnosis of Graves' disease was made according to American Thyroid Association guidelines. The patients came from an endocrinology department in Xi'an, China. From each patient, about 9.7 milliliters of peripheral blood was collected into an EDTA anticoagulant tube. PBMCs were isolated by Ficoll Paque Plus density gradient separation without further T cell sorting. An Agilent 2100 Bioanalyzer and agarose gel were used to check RNA quality, and a NanoDrop 2000 was used to measure RNA concentration. Study-wide findings and limitations: Only the TCR beta chain was sequenced and analyzed. More public clonotypes were shared among persistent patients (around 3,000) than among newly diagnosed patients (over 900). Because the primary lesion, thyroid tissue, could not be accessed, the study looked at peripheral blood alone. TRBV28, TRBJ1-2 and TRBJ2-5 were preferentially used in persistent disease, while TRBV20-1 and TRBJ2-1 were favored in newly diagnosed disease. Lower TCR Shannon entropy and fewer highly expanded clones were observed in persistent Graves' disease patients than in newly diagnosed patients, which suggested clonal expansion. As a limitation, the authors acknowledged that the small sample size may reduce accuracy.

V is clipped by 1 base and J by 4 bases, and the sequence between their germline boundaries is 13 bases long. From its cysteine to its phenylalanine, the CDR3 spans 15 amino acids. The sequence is cut down to CDR3 DNA, 45 bases in frame from base 1. The germline V gene specifies SGHNT as CDR1 and YENEEA as CDR2. Library construction relied on multiplex PCR. The sequencer was an Illumina HiSeq 4000. To build TCR beta libraries, CDR3 regions were amplified by Arm-PCR using iRepertoire HTBI primers. Gel purification was performed on PCR products prior to sequencing. In the paper's pipeline: Gene usage analysis of CDR3 amino acid clonotypes used the approximately 62 TRBV and 14 to 15 TRBJ segments found across samples. COPE and FqMerger were used to merge the filtered high-quality paired reads into contigs. BLAST was used to align contigs to IMGT TRBV, TRBD and TRBJ reference genes, with CDR3 defined following IMGT. Clonotypes above 0.1% frequency were classified as highly expanded clones. Shannon entropy served as the measure of repertoire diversity, while the Gini coefficient captured V-J evenness. Clonotypes shared by more than one individual were considered public. TCRdb redid the processing of the public reads, applying fastp at Q25 and MiXCR, and retained in-frame beta chains. All rows with the same CDR3 protein become a single entry with the most common DNA and genes. The V and J calls and clone size come from TCRdb's table, not from the authors' own analysis. Within this sample are approximately 540,000 distinct CDR3 sequences, with more than 10% of them counted one time only. About 8.3% of the sample goes to the ten largest clones.

These data were also reused for a study on T cells in Graves' hyperthyroidism and ophthalmopathy. As the second publication notes: Stable Graves' hyperthyroidism was defined as no progression to ophthalmopathy during 18 months of follow-up. Hyperthyroidism patients were newly diagnosed, had a disease duration of under 2 months, and were aged 18 to 65 years. Exclusion was applied to patients with uncontrolled infections, other autoimmune diseases, pregnancy or lactation. Clinical symptoms, serum thyroxine and TRAb, thyroid ultrasound, and orbital computed tomography formed the basis for the diagnoses. For the first round of RT-PCR on the TCR CDR3, the HTBI primer set was used together with the Qiagen OneStep RT-PCR kit. Most expanded thyroid clonotypes (frequency above 0.001) were also detected in blood, a finding suggesting that blood repertoires may reflect thyroid immune responses. Ophthalmopathy was separated from stable hyperthyroidism by a 13 V-J signature model, with 85% to 90% sensitivity and roughly 81% specificity obtained in cross-validation and 80%/75% obtained in testing. In validation, progression to ophthalmopathy was predicted by the model with roughly 71% sensitivity and approximately 78% specificity, a median of approximately 6.5 months before onset. To identify distinguishing TCR V-J signatures, a discovery cohort of around 100 patients was used, comprising 40 to 45 with Graves' ophthalmopathy and around 60 with stable Graves' hyperthyroidism. Prospective prediction of ophthalmopathy was tested in an independent validation cohort of some 19 hyperthyroidism patients and roughly 16 patients who later progressed to ophthalmopathy. For training and testing, the 100 or so patients in the discovery cohort were randomly divided in a 7:3 ratio. Thyroid tissue and blood T-cell repertoires from about six Graves' hyperthyroidism patients were also compared in the study. After sampling, hyperthyroidism patients received methimazole starting at 30 mg daily, and ophthalmopathy patients received high-dose intravenous methylprednisolone. Libraries were constructed in a second round of multiplex PCR, after which size selection and purification were performed. Paired-end sequencing of the libraries was performed with 100 bp reads on an Illumina HiSeq2000. Raw data were processed with SOAPnuke, discarding reads with adapters, uncalled bases, mean Phred below 15, or no exact constant-primer or identifier match. High-quality paired reads were merged using COPE v1.2.5, and each unique nucleotide sequence was defined as a clonotype. MiTCR v1.1 was used to align clonotypes to the IMGT TRBV, TRBD and TRBJ reference segments. Analysis was restricted to V-J combinations with a frequency above 0.0001, which covered over 98% of repertoires. The TCS score was defined as F50 (clonal expansion) divided by E x V (chaos), with BLOSUM62-based TCRdist calculated between CDR3 peptides within each V-J. Welch's t-statistics and random forest reduced around 510 V-J features to about 13, which were used in a naive Bayes classifier (R e1071). Sample size was not statistically predetermined, and blinding of investigators to group allocation was not performed. The paper reports TCR Vbeta CDR3 sequencing of roughly 140 peripheral blood samples: around 41 ophthalmopathy, roughly 80 hyperthyroidism and approximately 17 progressor patients.

The sequence was obtained from a woman in her 30s with Graves disease. Donor details come from another sample of the same person, matched by shared clones. The sample was peripheral blood mononuclear cells (PBMCs), taken at new diagnosis, from a patient treated with antithyroid drugs. The sequence is built from TRBV11-3 and TRBJ1-2, and TRBD1 may be the D gene, going by 6 matching bases. CDR3 loop: CASSLGRGAGYGYTF. The nucleotide sequence reads TGTGCCAGCAGCTTAGGTCGGGGGGCCGGCTATGGCTACACCTTC. When the CDR3 is completed using the reference TRBV11-3 and TRBJ1-2 genes on either side, the full variable domain is EAGVVQSPRYKIIEKKQPVAFWCNPISGHNTLYWYLQNLGQGPELLIRYENEEAVDDSQLPKDRFSAERLKGVDSTLKIQPAELGDSAVYLCASSLGRGAGYGYTFGSGTRLTVV.